This record looks at one T cell receptor beta chain sequence and its context. Its antigen is undetermined. One end of the junction is discordant with germline, which a read error may explain. The CDR3 runs to 18 residues. Per germline, CDR1 SEHNR and CDR2 FQNEAQ (reference sequence). Primers included in the PCR were 60 Vbeta and 13 Jbeta primers. The repertoire was sequenced with immunoSEQ multiplex PCR; TCRdb's copy has only in-frame clones and lacks some. The data contain 150,000 to 200,000 clones, roughly four fifths of them singletons. Participants comprised healthy donors of bone marrow. The sample belongs to a study of cytomegalovirus exposure and HLA in healthy donors. As for the study in general: Drawn from HLA-typed donors, about 85 million unique TCRs were held in an early data release. Regarding the study as a whole: The majority of CMV-associated TCR beta chains were reported as apparently HLA-restricted in a later analysis.

The chain uses TRBV7-9 and TRBJ2-1; TRBD2 matches 13 bases. This TCR came from a man aged 50-60 years in good health and CMV-seropositive. Specimen: PBMCs. CDR3 coding DNA: TGTTCCAGCAGCTCCCCCGGGACTAGCGGGGTCTCCTACAATGAGCAGTTCTTC. This encodes CSSSSPGTSGVSYNEQFF.